The 12 T cell receptor beta chains reported below all come from one sample, sequenced in a study of control samples from healthy donors and cancer patients. The assay was immunoSEQ multiplex PCR, and TCRdb's table has in-frame clones only and misses some. The top ten clones hold approximately 6% of a sample with 150,000 to 180,000 clones, roughly 94% of them seen once. Sequencing was carried out using blood. These receptors originate from a man aged 35 to 55 in good health.

The chain employs TRBV18 and TRBJ2-7, with D maybe TRBD1 (5 bases). The CDR3 has 16 residues. The germline CDR1 and CDR2 sequences are KGHSH and LQKENI. The V gene lost 2 bases and the J gene lost 4 bases, with 18 bases spanning the gap. CDR3 nucleotides: TGTGCCAGCTCACCAAGGATTCCGCAGGGTATGTACGAGCAGTACTTC. Translating gives CASSPRIPQGMYEQYF.

J is TRBJ2-3 and V is TRBV3-1 (or the pseudogene TRBV3-2), with TRBD2 matching 10 bases. The CDR3 has 16 residues. V gave up 10 bases and J gave up 4 bases; unmatched junction bases: 14. Germline assignment: CDR1 LGHDT and CDR2 YNNKEL (reference sequence). The CDR3 spells CATRDQAGGVADTQYF. Written as DNA, the CDR3 is TGTGCCACCAGAGATCAAGCGGGGGGGGTGGCAGATACGCAGTATTTT.

The chain employs TRBV28 and TRBJ1-3; D not resolved. Germline loops: CDR1 MDHEN, CDR2 SYDVKM. Trimming shortened V by 3 bases and J by 0 bases, and 9 bases separated the two germline ends. The CDR3 length is 15 residues. The CDR3 bases are TGTGCCAGCAGTTTCCTACAGCCCTCTGGAAACACCATATATTTT. Protein product: CASSFLQPSGNTIYF. The full variable domain, rest sourced from reference TRBV28 and TRBJ1-3, is DVKVTQSSRYLVKRTGEKVFLECVQDMDHENMFWYRQDPGLGLRLIYFSYDVKMKEKGDIPEGYSVSREKKERFSLILESASTNQTSMYLCASSFLQPSGNTIYFGEGSWLTVV.

The chain couples TRBV21-1 to TRBJ1-2; the table names TRBD1, a call not compared with the DNA. TRBV21-1 is a pseudogene locus. CDR3 length equals 16 residues. This CDR3 reads CASSNTRTGPNYGYTF. In DNA form, the CDR3 reads TGTGCCAGCAGCAACACGAGGACAGGGCCTAACTATGGCTACACCTTC.

The chain employs TRBV6-5 and TRBJ1-1; TRBD1 might be the D (5 bases). CDR1 and CDR2 from the germline V gene are MNHEY and SVGAGI. Between the trimmed V and J ends, which lost 7 bases and 1 base, there was a span of 10 bases. CDR3 length: 13 residues. Here the CDR3 DNA reads TGTGCCAGCAAGTTCGGGGGGAACACTGAAGCTTTCTTT. Translated: CASKFGGNTEAFF.

The chain has TRBV19 and TRBJ1-2; the D is unclear. V was clipped by 7 bases and J by 5 bases, with 23 bases between them. The V gene's germline CDR1 is LNHDA and CDR2 SQIVND (reference sequence). This CDR3 contains 16 residues. The CDR3 here is CASKGENRIPAYGYTF. CDR3 nucleotide sequence: TGTGCCAGTAAAGGAGAGAACCGCATTCCGGCTTATGGCTACACCTTC. Full variable domain (remainder filled in from reference TRBV19 and TRBJ1-2): DGGITQSPKYLFRKEGQNVTLSCEQNLNHDAMYWYRQDPGQGLRLIYYSQIVNDFQKGDIAEGYSVSREKKESFPLTVTSAQKNPTAFYLCASKGENRIPAYGYTFGSGTRLTVV.

The V and J genes are TRBV6-5 and TRBJ1-5, with D possibly TRBD1 on 6 matching bases. The CDR3 extends over 15 amino acids. Germline CDR1 MNHEY, CDR2 SVGAGI. V lost 8 bases and J 4 bases, leaving 18 bases between the germline ends. The CDR3 nucleotides are TGTGCCAGCGCCAAAACCGGACAGACTAATCAGCCCCAGCATTTT. Amino acids: CASAKTGQTNQPQHF.

The chain combines TRBV5-4 with TRBJ2-5; no definite D call. The CDR3 covers 14 residues. Germline V lookup: CDR1 SGHNT, CDR2 YYREEE (reference sequence). The V and J ends lost 0 bases and 0 bases respectively, with 6 bases between them. Here the CDR3 DNA reads TGTGCCAGCAGCTTGGGGCGTAACCAAGAGACCCAGTACTTC. The encoded protein is CASSLGRNQETQYF.

The chain combines TRBV28 with TRBJ2-7, with 8 positions matching TRBD1. V shed 0 bases and J 4 bases; nucleotides not matched to a gene: 5. The CDR3 spans 15 residues. Germline loops: CDR1 MDHEN, CDR2 SYDVKM. The CDR3 nucleotides read TGTGCCAGCAGTTTATGGCAGGGGGCACATTACGAGCAGTACTTC. Its translation is CASSLWQGAHYEQYF.

The chain is built from TRBV7-9 and TRBJ2-7; 7 bases align to TRBD1. The CDR3 is made up of 14 amino acids. Per the germline V gene, CDR1 is SEHNR and CDR2 is FQNEAQ (reference sequence). Trimming removed 6 bases from V and 1 base from J; junction bases left unmatched: 6. CDR3 nucleotides: TGTGCCAGCAGTTCCCCGGACAGGTCCTACGAGCAGTACTTC. This encodes CASSSPDRSYEQYF.

The chain recombines TRBV5-4 with TRBJ1-1; D unclear. The germline gives CDR1 SGHNT, CDR2 YYREEE (reference sequence). Trimming pared 4 bases from V and 3 bases from J, leaving 7 bases between. The CDR3 runs to 12 residues. The CDR3 is CASSLDHTEAFF. The CDR3 DNA reads TGTGCCAGCAGCCTTGACCACACTGAAGCTTTCTTT.

The chain links TRBV20-1 to TRBJ1-4; D is ambiguous. This CDR3 region has 15 residues. Germline V gives CDR1 DFQATT, CDR2 SNEGSKA (reference sequence). Trimming cost V 3 bases and J 2 bases, with 13 bases left between them. CDR3 nucleotides: TGCAGTGCTAGTAGGGAGGGTTCGACTAATGAAAAACTGTTTTTT. This encodes CSASREGSTNEKLFF.